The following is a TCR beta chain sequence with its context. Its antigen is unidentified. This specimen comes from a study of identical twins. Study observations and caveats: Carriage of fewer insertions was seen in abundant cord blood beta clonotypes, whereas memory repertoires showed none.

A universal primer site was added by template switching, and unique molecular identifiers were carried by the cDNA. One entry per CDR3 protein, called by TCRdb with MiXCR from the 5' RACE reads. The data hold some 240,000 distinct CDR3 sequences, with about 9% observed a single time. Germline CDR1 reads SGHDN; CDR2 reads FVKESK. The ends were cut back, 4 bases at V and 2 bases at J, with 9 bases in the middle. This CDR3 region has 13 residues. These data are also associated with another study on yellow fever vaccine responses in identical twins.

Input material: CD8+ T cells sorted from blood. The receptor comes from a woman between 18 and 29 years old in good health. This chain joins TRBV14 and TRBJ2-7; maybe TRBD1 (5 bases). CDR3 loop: CASSPDRPYEQYF. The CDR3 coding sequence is TGTGCCAGCAGCCCAGACAGACCCTACGAGCAGTACTTC. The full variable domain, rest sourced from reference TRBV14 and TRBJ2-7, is EAGVTQFPSHSVIEKGQTVTLRCDPISGHDNLYWYRRVMGKEIKFLLHFVKESKQDESGMPNNRFLAERTGGTYSTLKVQPAELEDSGVYFCASSPDRPYEQYFGPGTRLTVT.